This T cell receptor (beta chain) originates from a study of graft-versus-host responses after intestinal transplantation. This CDR3 is 15 amino acids long. V was clipped by 4 bases and J by 2 bases; unmatched bases: 8. In germline, CDR1 is SGHDT, CDR2 YYEEEE. Lymphocytes (intraepithelial and lamina propria) were released by processing the graft tissue. TCRdb keeps only in-frame clones here, not all; method: immunoSEQ multiplex PCR. The sample includes some 7,100 clones, around 79% of them seen just once. The gene calls are TRBV5-6 and TRBJ2-7, with 8 bases that match TRBD1. The receptor was isolated from a human patient who received an intestinal transplant, so some T cells may come from the graft donor. The source material was ileum tissue, sampled approximately 230 days after intestinal transplant. The DNA for the CDR3 is TGTGCCAGCAGCGCGAACGACAGGGGACCCTACGAGCAGTACTTC. Encoded protein: CASSANDRGPYEQYF.